One sample yielded the 8 T cell receptor beta chains listed below, sequenced in a study of T cells in women clearing cervical HPV infection. Measured with immunoSEQ multiplex PCR; TCRdb has only the in-frame clones, and not every one. This table holds more than 30,000 clones. The sample taken for sequencing was blood buffy coat. These receptors were taken from a woman aged 18 to 75 with a cervical HPV16 infection that either progressed to CIN3+ or cleared (not recorded which).

The CDR3: CASSYLDSLNSPLFF. The covered CDR3 bases are TGTGCCAGCAGCTATCTAGACAGCCTAAATTCACCG. This chain connects TRBV5-5 to TRBJ2-2; D perhaps matches TRBD1 (5 bases). Read coverage stops 3 residues before the CDR3 terminus; the germline J gene supplies the remainder. This CDR3 spans 15 amino acids. Looked up from germline, CDR1 is SGHKS and CDR2 is YYEKEE (reference sequence).

A remark on this clone: The junction does not match germline at one end; this may be a read error. The read ends 3 residues shy of where the CDR3 ends; the end is completed using the germline J gene. The chain couples TRBV4-2 to TRBJ2-3; D gene unclear. Germline assignment: CDR1 LGHNA and CDR2 YNFKEQ. CDR3 length equals 16 residues. The CDR3 loop reads CASSQVLQRLRDTQYF. The sequenced CDR3 bases are TGCGCCAGCAGCCAAGTTCTGCAGCGTTTAAGGGATACG.

In the case of this clone: The CDR3 is cut off 3 residues early in the read; its end comes from the germline J gene. J is TRBJ2-3 and V is TRBV5-4; 8 nucleotides agree with TRBD2. Looked up from germline, CDR1 is SGHNT and CDR2 is YYREEE (reference sequence). The CDR3 has 16 amino acids. Trimming at V came to 0 bases and at J to 3 bases, leaving 6 bases not matched to a gene. The CDR3 is CASSLVSGGTTDTQYF. The covered CDR3 bases are TGTGCCAGCAGCTTGGTGAGCGGGGGAACGACAGATACG.

Of note for this clone: Read coverage stops 3 residues before the CDR3 terminus; the germline J gene supplies the remainder. V usage is TRBV10-2 and J usage is TRBJ2-1, with D perhaps TRBD1 (6 bases). This CDR3 has 18 residues. V gave up 6 bases and J gave up 8 bases, with 29 bases separating them. CDR1 is WSHSY and CDR2 is SAAADI in the germline V gene. CDR3 sequence: CASSRPGQFNNLQYEQFF. CDR3 DNA, as far as it was read: TGCGCCAGCAGCAGACCGGGACAATTCAATAATTTACAATATGAG.

The part of the CDR3 DNA that was read is TGTGCCAGCTCACCACTTACAATCAGGGGGAACTATGGC. It codes for CASSPLTIRGNYG. The full-length CDR3 reads as CASSPLTIRGNYGYTF. This rearrangement joins TRBV18 to TRBJ1-2; TRBD1 aligns across 7 bases. The read finishes 3 residues shy of the CDR3 end, and the germline J gene is used to complete it. The V gene's germline CDR1 is KGHSH and CDR2 LQKENI. The CDR3 sequence is 16 residues long. The trim removed 1 base at V and 2 bases at J, leaving 7 bases unmatched.

Points on this clone: The sequenced fragment ends 3 residues before the CDR3 boundary, so the rest is inferred from the germline J gene. J is TRBJ2-3 and V is TRBV5-1, with a possible D match to TRBD1 (6 bases). This CDR3 spans 18 amino acids. Germline V gene data show CDR1 as SGHRS and CDR2 as YFSETQ. Partial CDR3 DNA: TGCGCCATCAGTGAGACTGGAGGCTCCACTGGGGGACAAGAGACG. This encodes CAISETGGSTGGQET. The whole CDR3 is CAISETGGSTGGQETQYF.

CDR3 DNA, as far as it was read: TGTGCCAGCAGTTTAGAGCCGACAATGAGCTCCTACGAG. The encoded protein is CASSLEPTMSSYE. The full CDR3 reads CASSLEPTMSSYEQYF. The V and J genes are TRBV12-3 or TRBV12-4 and TRBJ2-7; no clear D gene. The read falls 3 residues short of the CDR3 end, and the missing part is taken from the germline J gene. The CDR3 sequence is 16 residues long. V lost 1 base to trimming and J lost 0 bases, with 13 bases between them.

This CDR3 reads CSARDQRSPTNEKLFF. CDR3 bases read: TGCAGTGCTAGAGATCAAAGGTCTCCAACTAATGAAAAA. The chain carries TRBV20-1 and TRBJ1-4; D is uncertain. The read gets to within 3 residues of the CDR3 end, and the germline J gene fills in the rest. CDR1 is DFQATT, CDR2 SNEGSKA, per germline (reference sequence). The CDR3 runs 16 residues. V was shortened by 0 bases and J by 0 bases, with 11 bases between the two germline ends.